The clone carrying this T cell receptor (beta chain) occurred a few times. What it binds is unknown. The V end lost 9 bases, the J end lost 5 bases, and 25 bases lay between the germline ends. The CDR3 is made up of 16 amino acids. Germline CDR1 and CDR2: SGHAT and FQNNGV. The data belong to a study of blood T cells in healthy people across ages. Background on the study: The template switching approach captured approximately one barcoded beta molecule for every two T cells.

Donors ranged from roughly 6 to 100 years old and were healthy Caucasians in Russia. Primers used in a second PCR of about 7 to 11 cycles were a sample-barcoded 5' primer and a J-beta primer mix. A template-switch adaptor containing 12 random nucleotides labeled each cDNA molecule. TCRdb re-called the 5' RACE reads through MiXCR, storing one row per CDR3 protein. The sample records about 720,000 distinct CDR3 sequences, 22% being singletons. Study findings and constraints: Naive CD4+ cell counts and diversity both ran higher in long-lived than in aged donors.

This TCR came from a man aged 70-80 years in good health. The V call is TRBV11-2, the J call TRBJ1-1; D is perhaps TRBD1 (6 bases). Input material: blood. DNA for the CDR3: TGTGCCAGTGCCCGGCCTTTACAGGGACGGGGGACTGAAGCTTTCTTT. This translates into CASARPLQGRGTEAFF.